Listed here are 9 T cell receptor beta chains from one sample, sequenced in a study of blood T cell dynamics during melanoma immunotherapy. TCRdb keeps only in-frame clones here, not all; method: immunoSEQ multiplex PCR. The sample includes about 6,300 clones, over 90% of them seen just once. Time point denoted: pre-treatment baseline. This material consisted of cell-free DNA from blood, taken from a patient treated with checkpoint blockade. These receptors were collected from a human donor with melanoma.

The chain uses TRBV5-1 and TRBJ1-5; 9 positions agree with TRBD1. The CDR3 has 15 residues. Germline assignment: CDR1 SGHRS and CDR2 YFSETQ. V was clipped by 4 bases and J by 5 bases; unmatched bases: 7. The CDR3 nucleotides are TGCGCCAGCAGCCCGGGACAGGGACCCTATCAGCCCCAGCATTTT. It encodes CASSPGQGPYQPQHF.

The CDR3 sequence is CGVGAGSGNTIYF. The DNA for the CDR3 is TGTGGCGTCGGGGCAGGCAGTGGAAACACCATATATTTT. This rearrangement joins TRBV19 to TRBJ1-3; D is perhaps TRBD1 (5 bases). The germline V gene has CDR1 LNHDA and CDR2 SQIVND (reference sequence). This CDR3 spans 13 amino acids.

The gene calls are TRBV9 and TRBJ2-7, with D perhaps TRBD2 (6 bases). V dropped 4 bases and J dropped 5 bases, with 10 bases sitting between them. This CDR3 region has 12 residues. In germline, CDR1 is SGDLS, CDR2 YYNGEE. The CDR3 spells CASSTLANEQYF. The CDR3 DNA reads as TGTGCCAGCAGCACACTAGCAAACGAGCAGTACTTC.

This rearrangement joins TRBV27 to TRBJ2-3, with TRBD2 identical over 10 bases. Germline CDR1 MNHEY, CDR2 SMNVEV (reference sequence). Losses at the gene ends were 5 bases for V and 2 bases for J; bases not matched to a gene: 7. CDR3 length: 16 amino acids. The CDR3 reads CASSPRLAGDTDTQYF. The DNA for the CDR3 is TGTGCCAGCAGTCCTAGACTAGCGGGTGACACAGATACGCAGTATTTT.

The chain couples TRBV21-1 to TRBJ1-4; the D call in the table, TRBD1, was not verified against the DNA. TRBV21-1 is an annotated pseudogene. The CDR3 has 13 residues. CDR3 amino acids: CASSKIRGEKLFF. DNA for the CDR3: TGTGCCAGCAGCAAAATAAGGGGAGAAAAACTGTTTTTT.

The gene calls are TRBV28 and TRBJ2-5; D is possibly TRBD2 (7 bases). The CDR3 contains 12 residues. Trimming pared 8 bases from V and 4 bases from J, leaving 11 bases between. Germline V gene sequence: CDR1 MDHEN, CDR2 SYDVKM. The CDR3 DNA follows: TGTGCCAGCCACGGGGGGCGAGAGACCCAGTACTTC. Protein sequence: CASHGGRETQYF.

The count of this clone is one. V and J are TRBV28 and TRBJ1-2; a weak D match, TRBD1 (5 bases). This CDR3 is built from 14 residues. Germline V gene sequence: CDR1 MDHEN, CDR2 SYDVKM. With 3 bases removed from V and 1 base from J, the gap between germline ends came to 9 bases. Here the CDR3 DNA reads TGTGCCAGCAGTTTTTTAGGGGTTAACTATGGCTACACCTTC. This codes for CASSFLGVNYGYTF.

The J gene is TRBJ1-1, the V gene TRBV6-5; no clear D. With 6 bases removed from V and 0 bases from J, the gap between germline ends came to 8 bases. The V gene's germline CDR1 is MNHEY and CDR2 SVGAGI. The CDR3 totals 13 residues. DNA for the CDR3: TGTGCCAGCAGCAAGACGGTGAACACTGAAGCTTTCTTT. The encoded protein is CASSKTVNTEAFF.

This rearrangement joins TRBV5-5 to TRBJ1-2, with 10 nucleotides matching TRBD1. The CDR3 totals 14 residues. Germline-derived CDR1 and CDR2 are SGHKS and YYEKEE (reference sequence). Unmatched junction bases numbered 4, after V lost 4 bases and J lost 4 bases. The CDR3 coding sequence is TGTGCCAGCAGCATACGGGACAGGGGCTATGGCTACACCTTC. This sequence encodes CASSIRDRGYGYTF. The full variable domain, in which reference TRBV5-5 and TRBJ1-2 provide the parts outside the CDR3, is DAGVTQSPTHLIKTRGQQVTLRCSPISGHKSVSWYQQVLGQGPQFIFQYYEKEERGRGNFPDRFSARQFPNYSSELNVNALLLGDSALYLCASSIRDRGYGYTFGSGTRLTVV.